This T cell receptor beta chain appears in the sequencing data of a study of B cell selection in AIRE deficiency. General observations from the study: Tconv and Treg cells from AIRE-deficient patients resembled healthy donors in TCRBV usage, CDR3 length and diversity.

In the case of this clone: The antigen is unknown.

Sorting defined conventional CD4 T cells as CD4+CD127+. The germline V gene encodes CDR1 MNHNY and CDR2 SVGAGI (reference sequence). This CDR3 has 16 residues. V lost 2 bases and J 8 bases, leaving 18 bases between the germline ends. Sequencing used immunoSEQ multiplex PCR; TCRdb keeps in-frame clones, though not all of them. This table has around 24,000 clones, approximately 96% appearing once. The source material was CD4+CD127+ conventional T cells sorted from PBMCs. The TCR was taken from a human donor in good health. The chain carries TRBV6-6 and TRBJ1-4; D uncertain. As DNA, the CDR3 is TGTGCCAGCAGTTACACCCCGGCCAGCTTTCGGGAAAAACTGTTTTTT. This codes for CASSYTPASFREKLFF.